This TCR beta chain stems from a study of T cells after yellow fever vaccination. TCRdb fed the 5' RACE reads into MiXCR, producing one record per CDR3 protein. Of tens of thousands of distinct CDR3 sequences in the sample, approximately 6.9% were seen once. Study-level points and caveats: The study noted that FACS-sorted repertoires could contain abundant clonotypes contaminating from the bulk population. The booster response re-showed most primary clones: 96% CD4, more than 80% CD8.

The trim removed 6 bases at V and 2 bases at J, leaving 8 bases unmatched. Looked up from germline, CDR1 is MNHEY and CDR2 is SMNVEV (reference sequence). CDR3 length: 15 residues. This clonotype has a count of ten or more. Its antigen is undetermined. The V and J genes are TRBV27 and TRBJ2-3; TRBD2 agrees at 7 bases. Material: CD8+ T cells sorted from PBMCs, obtained on the day of the first yellow fever vaccination. This TCR was recovered from a man younger than 30 who received the YFV17D yellow fever vaccine. CDR3 in amino acids: CASSVGGYDTDTQYF. In DNA, the CDR3 is TGTGCCAGCAGCGTCGGGGGGTATGACACAGATACGCAGTATTTT.